Listed below are T cell receptor beta chains from one sample, sequenced in a study of T cells in Graves' hyperthyroidism and ophthalmopathy. TCRdb re-called the multiplex PCR reads with MiXCR, one entry per CDR3 protein. Of about 350,000 distinct CDR3 sequences in the sample, about 15% were seen once. The sequencing input was blood. Every receptor here comes from a woman aged 25 to 45 with Graves' hyperthyroidism. CDR3s include the opening cysteine and the closing phenylalanine or tryptophan. The D gene is left open where the match is weak. Clone sizes are given selectively: once, few, many, or a class where the clone is expanded.

d_call | clone_size | j_call | v_call | cdr3_nt | cdr3_aa
NA | NA | TRBJ2-3 | TRBV19 | TGTGCCAGTAGTACGCAGGAGAATACGCAGTATTTT | CASSTQENTQYF
NA | few | TRBJ1-2 | TRBV10-3 | TGTGCCATCAGTGAGTCGGGGGACCTCCTCTATGGCTACACCTTC | CAISESGDLLYGYTF
NA | many | TRBJ2-1 | TRBV28 | TGTGCCTATATCGCGGGTAATGAGCAGTTCTTC | CAYIAGNEQFF
TRBD1 | NA | TRBJ2-2 | TRBV20-1 | TGCAGTGCTAGAGATCCGGGACAGGCGGCCACCGGGGAGCTGTTTTTT | CSARDPGQAATGELFF
NA | many | TRBJ2-1 | TRBV7-2 | TGTGCCAGCAGCACAGGGACGGGCAATGAGCAGTTCTTC | CASSTGTGNEQFF
NA | few | TRBJ2-3 | TRBV14 | TGTGCCAGCAGCCAAGATCTGACTAGAATGGGTACGCAGTATTTT | CASSQDLTRMGTQYF
NA | many | TRBJ2-5 | TRBV28 | TGTGCCAGCAGGACGGGGAAGCCGGACACCCAGTACTTC | CASRTGKPDTQYF
NA | NA | TRBJ2-2 | TRBV12-3/TRBV12-4 | TGTGCCAGCAGTGGTTCGGCGAACACCGGGGAGCTGTTTTTT | CASSGSANTGELFF
TRBD2 | few | TRBJ2-1 | TRBV5-1 | TGCGCCAGCAGCACCCCGGGACTAGCCTTAGATGAGCAGTTCTTC | CASSTPGLALDEQFF
NA | many | TRBJ1-1 | TRBV11-2 | TGTGCCAGCAGCCCGGGGACGTTCTCTACTGAAGCTTTCTTT | CASSPGTFSTEAFF
TRBD2 | NA | TRBJ2-5 | TRBV25-1 | TGTGCCAGCAGTGTGACTGGCGGGAGGGAGACCCAGTACTTC | CASSVTGGRETQYF
NA | few | TRBJ2-2 | TRBV10-1 | TGCGCCAGCAGTGAAGGGGCAGGGTGGAACGTGAGGGAGCTGTTTTTT | CASSEGAGWNVRELFF
NA | many | TRBJ2-3 | TRBV5-1 | TGCGCCAGCAGCTCCGGCGGGGCAGGGGGGACAGATACGCAGTATTTT | CASSSGGAGGTDTQYF
TRBD2 | many | TRBJ2-1 | TRBV12-3/TRBV12-4 | TGTGCCAGCACTATTCTAGCGGGAGACAAGTTCTTC | CASTILAGDKFF
NA | few | TRBJ2-7 | TRBV20-1 | TGCAGTGCTAGGGCAGCGGGTTTTCGGGGGGAGCAGTACTTC | CSARAAGFRGEQYF
NA | few | TRBJ1-2 | TRBV7-9 | TGTGCCAGCAGCTCGAAAGTGGGGGAAGGCTACACCTTC | CASSSKVGEGYTF
TRBD1 | NA | TRBJ1-2 | TRBV12-3/TRBV12-4 | TGTGCCAGCAGTGCCGACAGGGCAGCCTTC | CASSADRAAF
NA | NA | TRBJ1-1 | TRBV7-6 | TGTGCCAGCAGCCCCTCTAGTATGCAGTTCACTGAAGCTTTCTTT | CASSPSSMQFTEAFF
TRBD2 | NA | TRBJ2-3 | TRBV12-3/TRBV12-4 | TGTGCCAGCAGTCAGAGCGGGAGGAACACAGATACGCAGTATTTT | CASSQSGRNTDTQYF
TRBD2 | many | TRBJ2-7 | TRBV28 | TGTGCCAGCAGTTTAAGAACTAGCGCGTTACTGACCTACGAGCAGTACTTC | CASSLRTSALLTYEQYF
NA | NA | TRBJ1-5 | TRBV3-1 | TGTGCCAGCAGCCCCTACCTGGGGGGTAGAAATCAGCCCCAGCATTTT | CASSPYLGGRNQPQHF
NA | few | TRBJ2-4 | TRBV10-3 | TGTGCCATCGGCGGGACAGCCAAAAACATTCAGTACTTC | CAIGGTAKNIQYF
NA | many | TRBJ1-6 | TRBV28 | TGTGCCAGCAGTTCCGCCTTAAGGCCCCTCCACTTT | CASSSALRPLHF
NA | few | TRBJ1-2 | TRBV28 | TGTGCCAGCAGTTCAGAGAGCTATGGCTACACCTTC | CASSSESYGYTF
NA | NA | TRBJ2-3 | TRBV24-1 | TGTGCCACCAGTGAAACAGGGTCATCCGATACGCAGTATTTT | CATSETGSSDTQYF
NA | many | TRBJ2-3 | TRBV29-1 | TGCAGCGTTGGACCCAGACTAGTGGATACGCAGTATTTT | CSVGPRLVDTQYF
NA | many | TRBJ2-3 | TRBV28 | TGTGCCAGCAGTAACCGACATCAGGGTGAGACAGATACGCAGTATTTT | CASSNRHQGETDTQYF
NA | many | TRBJ1-5 | TRBV2 | TGTGCCAGCAGTGATTCGGGGCAGGGTCAGCCCCAGCATTTT | CASSDSGQGQPQHF
NA | NA | TRBJ2-7 | TRBV6-2/TRBV6-3 | TGTGCCAGCTATGGCGGGACCACCTACGAGCAGTACTTC | CASYGGTTYEQYF
NA | NA | TRBJ1-5 | TRBV19 | TGTGCCGGTAGTTGGGGAGAGAATCAGCCCCAGCATTTT | CAGSWGENQPQHF
TRBD1 | NA | TRBJ1-2 | TRBV19 | TGTGCCAGTACCTCGAGACAGGGGTCGTATGGCTACACCTTC | CASTSRQGSYGYTF
NA | many | TRBJ1-5 | TRBV28 | TGTGCCAGCAGTTTCCCGGCCCCTCTCCAGCATTTT | CASSFPAPLQHF
TRBD1 | many | TRBJ2-7 | TRBV28 | TGTGCCAGCAGTACGGGACAGGGGGCATACGAGCAGTACTTC | CASSTGQGAYEQYF
NA | few | TRBJ1-1 | TRBV4-3 | TGCGCCAGCAGCCAAGGGGGGGGCCTGAACACTGAAGCTTTCTTT | CASSQGGGLNTEAFF
TRBD2 | many | TRBJ2-7 | TRBV7-9 | TGTGCCAGCAGCAGAGGGCGGGGGGGGCCCTCCTACGAGCAGTACTTC | CASSRGRGGPSYEQYF
NA | few | TRBJ2-7 | TRBV5-1 | TGCGCCAGCAGCAACACAGGAGGACTAACCTACGAGCAGTACTTC | CASSNTGGLTYEQYF
NA | many | TRBJ2-4 | TRBV12-3/TRBV12-4 | TGTGCCAGCACCCCCGGAGGGGGGGGAACGGCCAAAAACATTCAGTACTTC | CASTPGGGGTAKNIQYF
NA | NA | TRBJ2-7 | TRBV9 | TGTGCCAGCAGCTCACATGGGTCCTACGAGCAGTACTTC | CASSSHGSYEQYF
NA | few | TRBJ2-5 | TRBV19 | TGTGCCAGTAGTATCGGATGGGGAGAGACCCAGTACTTC | CASSIGWGETQYF
NA | many | TRBJ1-1 | TRBV7-2 | TGTGCCAGCAGCTTAGGGTTTAGGAACACTGAAGCTTTCTTT | CASSLGFRNTEAFF
NA | many | TRBJ2-1 | TRBV7-3 | TGTGCCAGCAGCTTTGGGACTCAAGAGCAGTTCTTC | CASSFGTQEQFF
TRBD1 | many | TRBJ1-1 | TRBV20-1 | TGCAGAGGAAGACAGGGGAGTATTTTGGGCACTGAAGCTTTCTTT | CRGRQGSILGTEAFF
TRBD1 | NA | TRBJ1-5 | TRBV28 | TGTGCCAGTACGACAGGGTACCTTCAGCCCCAGCATTTT | CASTTGYLQPQHF
TRBD2 | NA | TRBJ2-1 | TRBV20-1 | TGCAGTGCTAGCCCAGGCGGGAGTTCCTACAATGAGCAGTTCTTC | CSASPGGSSYNEQFF
TRBD1 | NA | TRBJ2-2 | TRBV30 | TGTGCCTGCGGGACAGGGATAACCGGGGAGCTGTTTTTT | CACGTGITGELFF
NA | few | TRBJ2-1 | TRBV30 | TGTGCCTGGAGTGTACGGGAGTATGAGCAGTTCTTC | CAWSVREYEQFF
NA | many | TRBJ2-7 | TRBV20-1 | TGCAGTGCTTCTCCTCCGGGCACCTACGAGCAGTACTTC | CSASPPGTYEQYF
NA | NA | TRBJ1-2 | TRBV5-5 | TGTGCCAGCAGCTCGACAGAGTTAGCCGCCTATGGCTACACCTTC | CASSSTELAAYGYTF
NA | NA | TRBJ1-4 | TRBV20-1 | TGCAGTGCTAGCCGTAGGGCGGAAAATGAAAAACTGTTTTTT | CSASRRAENEKLFF
NA | NA | TRBJ1-5 | TRBV5-1 | TGCGCCAGCAGCTTAGACGGACAGAACAATCAGCCCGAGCATTTT | CASSLDGQNNQPEHF
TRBD2 | few | TRBJ2-4 | TRBV4-1 | TGCGCCAGCAGCCCCCGGACTAGCGGGACTACGAGGGCCAAAAACATTCAGTACTTC | CASSPRTSGTTRAKNIQYF
TRBD2 | NA | TRBJ2-5 | TRBV27 | TGTGCCAGCAGCGGGACTAGCGGGTCGGAGACCCAGTACTTC | CASSGTSGSETQYF
TRBD2 | many | TRBJ2-3 | TRBV12-3/TRBV12-4 | TGTGCCAGCAGTCCCGGAGCGGGAGGGTACACAGATACGCAGTATTTT | CASSPGAGGYTDTQYF
TRBD2 | few | TRBJ2-1 | TRBV29-1 | TGCAGCGCAAAACCGGGACTAGCGGAAGAGCAGTTCTTC | CSAKPGLAEEQFF
NA | many | TRBJ1-2 | TRBV11-2 | TGTGCCAGCAGCTTGGAAGTAGGCTATGGCTACACCTTC | CASSLEVGYGYTF